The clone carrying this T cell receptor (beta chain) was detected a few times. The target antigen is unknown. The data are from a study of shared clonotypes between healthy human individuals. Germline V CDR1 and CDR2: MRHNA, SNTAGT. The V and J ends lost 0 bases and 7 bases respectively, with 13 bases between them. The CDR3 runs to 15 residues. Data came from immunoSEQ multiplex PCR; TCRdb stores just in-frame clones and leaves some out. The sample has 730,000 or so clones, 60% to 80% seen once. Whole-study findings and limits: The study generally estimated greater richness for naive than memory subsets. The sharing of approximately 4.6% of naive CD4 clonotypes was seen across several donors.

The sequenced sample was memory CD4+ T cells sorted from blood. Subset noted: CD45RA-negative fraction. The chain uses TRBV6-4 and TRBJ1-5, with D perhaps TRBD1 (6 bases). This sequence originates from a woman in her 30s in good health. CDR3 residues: CASSDSTGRLQPQHF. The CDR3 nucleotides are TGTGCCAGCAGTGACTCGACAGGTCGGCTCCAGCCCCAGCATTTT.